This entry lists 26 T cell receptor beta chains sequenced from one sample in a study of blood T cell repertoires in COVID-19. Sequencing used immunoSEQ multiplex PCR; TCRdb keeps in-frame clones, though not all of them. The data contain 150,000 to 200,000 clones, 70% to 85% of them singletons. Sequencing was performed on peripheral blood. The origin of the receptors is a woman aged 40-49 years with COVID-19, enrolled during active disease.

The chain joins TRBV28 to TRBJ2-7, with 10 bases matching TRBD2. This CDR3 has 15 amino acids. J gave up 7 bases and V 2 bases, and 8 bases lay outside the gene matches. Germline V CDR1 and CDR2: MDHEN, SYDVKM. For the CDR3, the DNA is TGTGCCAGCAGTTTAGCTAGCGGGGGAAGAAATGAGCAGTACTTC. Its protein is CASSLASGGRNEQYF.

This chain connects TRBV7-9 to TRBJ1-2, with D perhaps matching TRBD1 (6 bases). CDR1 is SEHNR and CDR2 is FQNEAQ in the germline V gene (reference sequence). Trimming cost V 5 bases and J 4 bases, with 17 bases left between them. CDR3 length: 15 amino acids. The CDR3 DNA sequence: TGTGCCAGCAGCCCACAGGGAGTCGATAGCTATGGCTACACCTTC. This gives the protein CASSPQGVDSYGYTF.

Notes on this clone: Other DNA variants within this sample encode the same CDR3. The V call is TRBV7-9, the J call TRBJ2-7; D is uncertain. CDR3 length: 11 residues. Between the trimmed V and J ends, which lost 2 bases and 3 bases, there was a span of 2 bases. From germline, CDR1 is SEHNR and CDR2 FQNEAQ (reference sequence). This chain's CDR3 is CASSLRYEQYF. The CDR3 DNA reads as TGTGCCAGCAGCTTACGCTACGAGCAGTACTTC.

This chain links TRBV29-1 with TRBJ2-2, with 12 positions matching TRBD2. From germline, CDR1 is SQVTM and CDR2 ANQGSEA. Trimming took 7 bases from V and 4 from J; bases not matched to a gene: 4. The CDR3 is made up of 14 amino acids. CDR3 region: CSAGLAGSTGELFF. The DNA for the CDR3 is TGCAGCGCCGGACTAGCGGGAAGCACCGGGGAGCTGTTTTTT.

The rearrangement uses TRBV27 and TRBJ2-3, with D possibly matching TRBD2 (5 bases). Germline CDR1 MNHEY, CDR2 SMNVEV (reference sequence). The CDR3 totals 17 residues. V dropped 1 base and J dropped 3 bases, with 17 bases sitting between them. CDR3 sequence (DNA): TGTGCCAGCAGTTTATACGGCTGGGGAGTAAATACAGATACGCAGTATTTT. Translated, it gives CASSLYGWGVNTDTQYF.

This clone was seen a handful of times. The gene calls are TRBV2 and TRBJ1-2, with D perhaps matching TRBD1 (6 bases). The CDR3 is 15 residues long. Per germline, CDR1 SNHLY and CDR2 FYNNEI. Trimming left V 6 bases short and J 5 bases short, with 19 bases between. This CDR3 reads CASSYRVEPSYGYTF. The CDR3 coding sequence is TGTGCCAGCAGCTACAGGGTTGAGCCCTCATATGGCTACACCTTC.

V gene TRBV28 combines with J gene TRBJ2-2; TRBD1 matches 12 bases. The CDR3 is 15 amino acids. The germline V gene has CDR1 MDHEN and CDR2 SYDVKM. J was trimmed by 6 bases and V by 6 bases; bases with no gene match: 5. The DNA of the CDR3 is TGTGCCAGCAGATCGGGACAGGGGGCTTCCGGGGAGCTGTTTTTT. Translated, it gives CASRSGQGASGELFF.

This clone showed up just a few times. This chain links TRBV4-2 with TRBJ2-5, with TRBD2 matching over 13 bases. The CDR3 totals 16 residues. The J segment lost 5 bases and the V segment lost 4 bases, leaving 7 bases of the junction unmatched. Per the germline V gene, CDR1 is LGHNA and CDR2 is YNFKEQ. CDR3 region: CASSRDGTSGTETQYF. CDR3 coding DNA: TGTGCCAGCAGCCGAGACGGGACTAGCGGGACCGAGACCCAGTACTTC.

The chain links TRBV13 to TRBJ2-2; a weak D match, TRBD1 (5 bases). Trimming left V 6 bases short and J 5 bases short, with 10 bases between. Germline CDR1 and CDR2: PRHDT and FYEKMQ (reference sequence). This CDR3 has 13 amino acids. DNA of the CDR3: TGTGCCAGCAGGGGTACAGGTACCGGGGAGCTGTTTTTT. As protein: CASRGTGTGELFF.

The chain recombines TRBV11-2 with TRBJ1-1; 9 bases are a match to TRBD1. J lost 11 bases, V lost 5 bases, and 9 bases had no gene match. The germline CDR1 and CDR2 sequences are SGHAT and FQNNGV. CDR3 length: 13 residues. CDR3 in DNA: TGTGCCAGCAGCGCTCGGGACAGGGAAGGCGCTTTCTTT. Protein product: CASSARDREGAFF.

The rearrangement joins TRBV7-3 to TRBJ2-2; TRBD2 is a possible D gene (6 bases). This CDR3 has 14 amino acids. The ends were cut back, 2 bases at V and 8 bases at J, with 12 bases in the middle. Germline lookup yields CDR1 SGHTA and CDR2 FQGTGA. The CDR3 protein is CASSLFGRRGELFF. The CDR3 region has the DNA TGTGCCAGCAGCTTATTTGGGAGGAGAGGGGAGCTGTTTTTT.

This clone appeared a few times. The chain carries TRBV5-6 and TRBJ2-6, with 10 bases identical to TRBD1. CDR1 SGHDT and CDR2 YYEEEE come from the germline V gene. CDR3 length equals 17 residues. Germline trimming cut 4 bases from V and 1 base from J; bases unmatched to any gene: 5. The CDR3 DNA reads TGTGCCAGCAGCGCCCGGGACAGGGGATCTGGGGCCAACGTCCTGACTTTC. Encoded protein: CASSARDRGSGANVLTF.

V gene TRBV24-1 combines with J gene TRBJ2-5; 9 bases are a match to TRBD2. The CDR3 runs to 16 residues. CDR1 and CDR2 from the germline V gene are KGHDR and SFDVKD. Trimming removed 2 bases from V and 8 bases from J; junction bases left unmatched: 11. The CDR3 DNA reads as TGTGCCACCAGTGATTCGAGATCTAGCGGGGCCCGAACCCAGTACTTC. Its protein product is CATSDSRSSGARTQYF.

The gene calls are TRBV27 and TRBJ2-7; TRBD1 is a possible D gene (6 bases). In germline, CDR1 is MNHEY, CDR2 SMNVEV (reference sequence). The CDR3 runs to 14 residues. V lost 0 bases and J lost 6, with 12 bases in between. CDR3 sequence reads: CASSLSIKGVEQYF. The CDR3 region has the DNA TGTGCCAGCAGTTTATCGATAAAGGGGGTCGAGCAGTACTTC.

The rearrangement uses TRBV5-1 and TRBJ2-2; 10 positions match TRBD2. The CDR3 runs to 17 residues. The V gene end was trimmed by 4 bases and the J gene end by 4 bases; junction bases not matched to a gene: 10. Germline CDR1 SGHRS, CDR2 YFSETQ. CDR3 nucleotides: TGCGCCAGCAGCATCTCCCCAGCGGGAGGGACCACCGGGGAGCTGTTTTTT. It specifies CASSISPAGGTTGELFF.

This clone was observed a single time. This chain links TRBV10-3 with TRBJ2-7; 8 nucleotides agree with TRBD2. With 10 bases clipped from V and 4 bases from J, the junction kept 18 bases outside the gene matches. This CDR3 comprises 16 residues. Germline CDR1 is ENHRY and CDR2 is SYGVKD. This CDR3 reads CATKGGSGSIKYEQYF. The DNA for the CDR3 is TGTGCCACCAAAGGGGGGAGCGGGAGTATCAAATACGAGCAGTACTTC.

The genes are TRBV30 and TRBJ1-2; 9 bases match TRBD1. Germline V lookup: CDR1 GTSNPN, CDR2 SVGIG (reference sequence). This CDR3 region has 17 residues. After removal of 2 bases from V and 2 bases from J, the junction contained 12 bases not matched to a gene. The CDR3 region has the DNA TGTGCCTGGAGTTTGTGGACTCCGGGACAGGGAAACTATGGCTACACCTTC. As protein: CAWSLWTPGQGNYGYTF.

The chain uses TRBV30 and TRBJ2-5; no clear D gene. CDR3 length: 12 amino acids. V dropped 5 bases and J dropped 3 bases, with 10 bases sitting between them. Looked up from germline, CDR1 is GTSNPN and CDR2 is SVGIG (reference sequence). CDR3 DNA: TGTGCCTGGGCCCCCACAGAAGAGACCCAGTACTTC. Translated, it gives CAWAPTEETQYF.

This clone has only one observation. The chain is built from TRBV19 and TRBJ2-7, with a tentative D call TRBD2 (5 bases). Trimming removed 3 bases from V and 2 bases from J, with 8 bases in between. The CDR3 has 13 amino acids. Per the germline V gene, CDR1 is LNHDA and CDR2 is SQIVND (reference sequence). CDR3: CASSIGGTYEQYF. The CDR3 nucleotides read TGTGCCAGTAGTATCGGAGGAACCTACGAGCAGTACTTC.

This clone occurred a few times. The chain carries TRBV28 and TRBJ1-6; 7 nucleotides line up with TRBD1. The CDR3 length is 16 residues. Germline values: CDR1 MDHEN, CDR2 SYDVKM. Trimming cost V 3 bases and J 4 bases; bases outside gene matches: 6. The CDR3 loop is CASSFSRGMYNSPLHF. CDR3 bases: TGTGCCAGCAGTTTTAGCAGGGGGATGTATAATTCACCCCTCCACTTT. Looking up the rest from reference TRBV28 and TRBJ1-6 gives the full variable domain: DVKVTQSSRYLVKRTGEKVFLECVQDMDHENMFWYRQDPGLGLRLIYFSYDVKMKEKGDIPEGYSVSREKKERFSLILESASTNQTSMYLCASSFSRGMYNSPLHFGNGTRLTVT.

The CDR3 is CASSSTYTQYF. In DNA, the CDR3 is TGTGCCAGTAGTTCCACTTATACGCAGTATTTT. This chain connects TRBV19 to TRBJ2-3; unclear D gene. The germline V gene has CDR1 LNHDA and CDR2 SQIVND (reference sequence). V lost 5 bases to trimming and J lost 7 bases, with 7 bases between them. This CDR3 has 11 residues.

The chain combines TRBV4-1 with TRBJ2-5; D remains ambiguous. V lost 0 bases and J 5 bases, leaving 19 bases between the germline ends. This CDR3 has 17 amino acids. From germline, CDR1 is MGHRA and CDR2 YSYEKL. The CDR3 spells CASSQDKDQARVETQYF. CDR3 coding DNA: TGCGCCAGCAGCCAAGACAAGGATCAGGCGAGAGTGGAGACCCAGTACTTC.

The chain carries TRBV2 and TRBJ2-6, with unresolved D. The V end lost 8 bases, the J end lost 12 bases, and 17 bases lay between the germline ends. The germline V gene encodes CDR1 SNHLY and CDR2 FYNNEI. CDR3 length: 13 residues. The chain's CDR3 is CASAVREFGVLTF. The CDR3 DNA follows: TGTGCCAGCGCCGTAAGAGAGTTTGGCGTCCTGACTTTC.

The chain carries TRBV13 and TRBJ1-1, with TRBD1 matching 9 bases. J gave up 1 base and V 5 bases, and 8 bases lay outside the gene matches. The CDR3 loop spans 16 amino acids. Germline-derived CDR1 and CDR2 are PRHDT and FYEKMQ (reference sequence). The CDR3 DNA reads as TGTGCCAGCAGCCTCCGGGACAGGGATTGGAACACTGAAGCTTTCTTT. Translating it yields CASSLRDRDWNTEAFF.

This rearrangement joins TRBV10-1 to TRBJ2-3; 8 positions agree with TRBD2. The CDR3 is made up of 17 amino acids. Germline V gene sequence: CDR1 WNHNN, CDR2 SYGVQD (reference sequence). V shed 5 bases, J shed 2 bases, and the junction held 12 bases outside the gene matches. The CDR3 nucleotides are TGCGCCAGCAGTACTGACCTAGGACTAGCTGACACAGATACGCAGTATTTT. The encoded protein is CASSTDLGLADTDTQYF.

V gene TRBV7-9 combines with J gene TRBJ1-2, with D maybe TRBD1 (5 bases). Looked up from germline, CDR1 is SEHNR and CDR2 is FQNEAQ (reference sequence). The CDR3 extends over 13 amino acids. V dropped 0 bases and J dropped 8 bases, with 10 bases sitting between them. CDR3 DNA: TGTGCCAGCAGCTTAGCAGGGGCGGGAGGCTACACCTTC. This translates into CASSLAGAGGYTF.